This TCR beta chain was observed in a study of control samples from healthy donors and cancer patients. This CDR3 is 16 amino acids long. V lost 5 bases, J lost 0 bases, and 14 bases lay in between. The V gene's germline CDR1 is ENHRY and CDR2 SYGVKD. Assay used: immunoSEQ multiplex PCR; TCRdb lists only in-frame clones, some missing. Of roughly 130,000 clones listed, about 93% are singletons. The source material was blood. This sequence originates from a man aged 18-30 years in good health. The gene calls are TRBV10-3 and TRBJ2-1; D gene unclear. In nucleotides, the CDR3 is TGTGCCATCAGTCCTACCCAGGCCAGCTCCTACAATGAGCAGTTCTTC. Residues: CAISPTQASSYNEQFF.